The TCR beta chain under discussion was sequenced for a study of cytomegalovirus exposure and HLA in healthy donors. Study outcomes and limitations: A few V segments could not be told apart, such as TRBV6-2 and TRBV6-3, and were left out.

Of note for this clone: Its antigen is currently unknown.

From germline, CDR1 is ENHRY and CDR2 SYGVKD. CDR3 length: 15 residues. V was pared by 6 bases and J by 4 bases, with 18 bases between. Use of 60 Vbeta and 13 Jbeta primers characterized the PCR. Clones were sequenced by immunoSEQ multiplex PCR, and TCRdb holds only the in-frame ones, with some missing. The table lists some 220,000 clones, 70% to 90% of them singletons, with about 0.22% in the top ten. This clonotype was sampled from a girl aged 2 to 9 in good health and CMV-seronegative. The chain carries TRBV10-3 and TRBJ1-1; TRBD1 might be the D (6 bases). Sequencing was carried out using PBMCs. The CDR3 loop is CAIRDQGSFGTEAFF. For the CDR3, the DNA is TGTGCCATCAGGGACCAGGGGTCATTTGGCACTGAAGCTTTCTTT.